Listed below are T cell receptor beta chains from one sample, sequenced in a study of shared clonotypes between healthy human individuals. Some clones are missing from TCRdb's copy, which holds only in-frame ones; the method was immunoSEQ multiplex PCR. The table has around 640,000 clones, 95% to 96% seen once. Material for sequencing was naive CD8+ T cells sorted from blood. Receptors were obtained from a woman aged 25 to 39 in good health. Each CDR3 is given with its conserved first and last residue. The D gene is left open where the match is weak. Rows may omit the clone size; those that give it use once, few, many or a size class.

J gene	clone size	V gene	D gene	CDR3 DNA	CDR3 protein
TRBJ2-7	-	TRBV4-2	-	TGTGCCAGCAGCCAGGCCACAAGCACTAGGTCGGCGCTCGAGCAGTACTTC	CASSQATSTRSALEQYF
TRBJ2-4	-	TRBV28	TRBD1	TGTGCCAGCACGGGCGCCGGGACAGGGTCCAGCGGGACGGTTCTAGCCAAAAACATTCAGTACTTC	CASTGAGTGSSGTVLAKNIQYF
TRBJ1-2	-	TRBV10-1	-	TGCGCCAGCAGTGATGGGCGAGGCTACACCTTC	CASSDGRGYTF
TRBJ2-7	-	TRBV29-1	-	TGCAGCGCTGATGCTGGCCACGGCTACGAGCAGTACTTC	CSADAGHGYEQYF
TRBJ2-2	-	TRBV4-2	-	TGTGCCAGCAGCCAAGGCACGGAGGGGGGCACCGGGGAGCTGTTTTTT	CASSQGTEGGTGELFF
TRBJ2-7	-	TRBV6-6	TRBD2	TGTGCCAGCAGTGGGGGGACTAGCGGTTACGAGCAGTACTTC	CASSGGTSGYEQYF
TRBJ1-4	-	TRBV27	-	TGTGCCAGCAGTTTTGGAAGTCGGGAAAAACTGTTTTTT	CASSFGSREKLFF
TRBJ2-7	-	TRBV29-1	-	TGCAGCGTTGTTGGGCCGGGGGAAATCTCCTACGAGCAGTACTTC	CSVVGPGEISYEQYF
TRBJ2-3	-	TRBV10-3	TRBD2	TGTGCCATCAGTGAGGGGCTAGCGGGCCAAATTATCACAGATACGCAGTATTTT	CAISEGLAGQIITDTQYF
TRBJ2-5	-	TRBV6-1	-	TGTGCCAGCAGTGAAGGGGACATATTTCCAGAGACCCAGTACTTC	CASSEGDIFPETQYF
TRBJ2-5	-	TRBV28	TRBD2	TGTGCCAGCAACCTATTAGCGGGAGACGGGGAGACCCAGTACTTC	CASNLLAGDGETQYF
TRBJ2-7	once	TRBV4-2	TRBD2	TGTGCCAGCAGCCTAGGACTAGCGGCTGAGGCCTACGAGCAGTACTTC	CASSLGLAAEAYEQYF
TRBJ1-1	-	TRBV10-3	-	TGTGCCATCAGTGAGTCGGGGATGTTGAACACTGAAGCTTTCTTT	CAISESGMLNTEAFF
TRBJ2-1	-	TRBV5-1	-	TGCGCCAGCAGCGAATTCATCAGGAAACCTAGTGACAATGAGCAGTTCTTC	CASSEFIRKPSDNEQFF
TRBJ2-1	-	TRBV27	TRBD2	TGTGCCAGCAGTTTGGCCGGACTAGCGCACGAGCAGTTCTTC	CASSLAGLAHEQFF
TRBJ2-1	-	TRBV5-1	-	TGCGCCAGCAGCTTGGAGACACCGGGACCTAGCCTCTTCTTC	CASSLETPGPSLFF
TRBJ2-1	-	TRBV25-1	-	TGTGCCAGCAGTGATAGCACTCCTGAGCAGTTCTTC	CASSDSTPEQFF
TRBJ2-3	-	TRBV2	-	TGTGCCAGGGACAGCGGAGTGGGAGGGCCAGGGGGCACAGATACGCAGTATTTT	CARDSGVGGPGGTDTQYF
TRBJ1-5	once	TRBV13	-	TGTGCCAGCAGCTTAGGGGGGCTAGGCAGCAATCAGCCCCAGCATTTT	CASSLGGLGSNQPQHF
TRBJ2-3	-	TRBV28	-	TGTGCCAGCAGTTCCACCGCACTCAGGGGTAAGGGAGACACAGATACGCAGTATTTT	CASSSTALRGKGDTDTQYF
TRBJ1-1	once	TRBV28	-	TGTGCCAGCAGTTTTTTGGGGGACACTGAAGCTTTCTTT	CASSFLGDTEAFF
TRBJ2-1	-	TRBV29-1	TRBD2	TGCAGCGTTGAGCGGGAGAGCTCCTACAATGAGCAGTTCTTC	CSVERESSYNEQFF
TRBJ1-2	-	TRBV7-9	TRBD1	TGTGCCAGCAGCCAATATAATCCGGGACAGGGCGATGGCTACACCTTC	CASSQYNPGQGDGYTF
TRBJ2-2	-	TRBV9	-	TGTGCCAGCAGCGTAGGCGTTTCCGGGGAGCTGTTTTTT	CASSVGVSGELFF
TRBJ2-7	-	TRBV9	TRBD1	TGTGCCAGCAGCCCCATGCCGGGACAGGGAGCGTACGAGCAGTACTTC	CASSPMPGQGAYEQYF
TRBJ2-7	-	TRBV11-2	-	TGTGCCAGCAGCTTAGGTCTAGGGGCAAACTACGAGCAGTACTTC	CASSLGLGANYEQYF
TRBJ2-1	-	TRBV7-6	-	TGTGCCAGCGGAATTGGGGTGGGTGAGAGCTCCTACAATGAGCAGTTCTTC	CASGIGVGESSYNEQFF
TRBJ1-2	-	TRBV5-6	-	TGTGCCAGCAGCTTAATTAAGCGAGGCCCTAACTATGGCTACACCTTC	CASSLIKRGPNYGYTF
TRBJ1-4	-	TRBV27	-	TGTGCCAGCAGTCGACAGGACAGTTCTAATGAAAAACTGTTTTTT	CASSRQDSSNEKLFF
TRBJ2-1	-	TRBV28	-	TGTGCCAGCAGTTTAGTTCGAGCGACACAAAACAATGAGCAGTTCTTC	CASSLVRATQNNEQFF
TRBJ2-1	-	TRBV2	TRBD2	TGTGCCAGCAGTGAAGTTACCCTCCTAGCGGAACATGACAATGAGCAGTTCTTC	CASSEVTLLAEHDNEQFF
TRBJ1-1	-	TRBV7-9	TRBD1	TGTGCCAGCAGCAAGGACAGGTACACTGAAGCTTTCTTT	CASSKDRYTEAFF
TRBJ1-2	-	TRBV13	TRBD1	TGTGCCAGCAGCGCCGGGACAGCTAACTATGGCTACACCTTC	CASSAGTANYGYTF
TRBJ2-1	-	TRBV28	-	TGTGCCAGCACCAACTTCAATGAGCAGTTCTTC	CASTNFNEQFF
TRBJ2-7	-	TRBV2	TRBD2	TGTGCCAGCAGAACTAGCGAAGTCCTCTACGAGCAGTACTTC	CASRTSEVLYEQYF
TRBJ1-1	-	TRBV28	-	TGTGCCAGCAGTTGGAACCAGGGGTCCACTGAAGCTTTCTTT	CASSWNQGSTEAFF
TRBJ2-7	-	TRBV14	-	TGTGCCAGCAGCCAAGACACCCCCGGACACACCTTCTACGAGCAGTACTTC	CASSQDTPGHTFYEQYF
TRBJ2-7	-	TRBV28	TRBD2	TGTGCCAGCAGTTTGCTGGGGGAGGGAGGCGAGCAGTACTTC	CASSLLGEGGEQYF
TRBJ1-2	-	TRBV4-1	TRBD1	TGCGCCAGCAGCCAAGTTTCAGTCGGGACAGGGGACTATGGCTACACCTTC	CASSQVSVGTGDYGYTF
TRBJ2-7	-	TRBV2	-	TGTGCCAGCAAGGTCGGGCGCGCCTACGAGCAGTACTTC	CASKVGRAYEQYF
TRBJ2-7	-	TRBV5-1	-	TGCGCCAGCAGCTTAGGAACATACGATTCCTACGAGCAGTACTTC	CASSLGTYDSYEQYF
TRBJ2-4	-	TRBV7-9	-	TGTGCCAGCAGCGCCGAAATGGGTGGGAACATTCAGTACTTC	CASSAEMGGNIQYF
TRBJ1-2	once	TRBV7-8	-	TGTGCCAGCAGCCTCAGGAGATTCCTTTTCAACTATGGCTACACCTTC	CASSLRRFLFNYGYTF
TRBJ2-7	-	TRBV28	-	TGTGCCAGCAGTTTTTATAGCGAACCAGGTTTCCACGAGCAGTACTTC	CASSFYSEPGFHEQYF
TRBJ1-5	-	TRBV27	-	TGTGCCAGCAGTTTAGATGCAGGGGTAAAGGATCAGCCCCAGCATTTT	CASSLDAGVKDQPQHF
TRBJ2-7	-	TRBV27	-	TGTGCCAGCAGTCTCTTAGTGGGCTACGAGCAGTACTTC	CASSLLVGYEQYF
TRBJ2-2	-	TRBV6-1	-	TGTGCCAGCAGTGAAGCGCTAGGAAACACCGGGGAGCTGTTTTTT	CASSEALGNTGELFF
TRBJ2-5	-	TRBV13	TRBD2	TGTGCCAGCAGCAGGACTAGCGGGAGAGGGACCCAGTACTTC	CASSRTSGRGTQYF
TRBJ2-2	-	TRBV9	TRBD2	TGTGCCAGCAGCGTAGAGCTAGCGGGAGTTAACACCGGGGAGCTGTTTTTT	CASSVELAGVNTGELFF
TRBJ1-2	-	TRBV28	-	TGTGCCAGCTCTGGGAGAGGGGGCTATGGCTACACCTTC	CASSGRGGYGYTF